This TCR beta chain was profiled in a study of TIL therapy for anti-PD-1-resistant metastatic lung cancer. Study-level information: Median patient age was around 50, ranging about 35-85 years.

Sequencing used immunoSEQ v3. Sequencing used immunoSEQ multiplex PCR; TCRdb keeps in-frame clones, though not all of them. The profile shows around 59,000 clones, about two thirds of them singletons. The CDR3 sequence is 13 residues long. Germline V lookup: CDR1 SSHAT, CDR2 FNYEAQ (reference sequence). Specified time point: pre-treatment sample, taken before nivolumab and TIL therapy. About this clone: One end of the junction does not line up with germline, which may come from a read error.

The sequenced sample was blood, obtained at baseline. The source of this sequence is a person aged 25 to 80 with non-small cell lung cancer. The chain employs TRBV7-7 and TRBJ2-5; D gene unclear. DNA of the CDR3: TGTGCTAGCAGCTTAGCTGGTGCAGAGACCCAGTACTTC. Its protein product is CASSLAGAETQYF.